This TCR beta chain was retrieved from a study of blood T cell repertoires in COVID-19. Study context: T cells, B-cell-depleted T cells, or PBMCs supplied cDNA or gDNA.

Repertoires were generated with immunoSEQ multiplex PCR, while TCRdb's copy carries only in-frame clones and drops some. Among fewer than 200,000 clones listed, about 86% were seen once. Germline values: CDR1 MDHEN, CDR2 SYDVKM. With 7 bases clipped from V and 0 bases from J, the junction kept 13 bases outside the gene matches. The CDR3 consists of 19 residues. Material for sequencing was peripheral blood. This receptor was taken from a man aged 70 or older with active or convalescent COVID-19. V is TRBV28 and J is TRBJ2-6; 9 bases are a match to TRBD1. This CDR3 is CASTQGGTGFNSGANVLTF. In DNA, the CDR3 is TGTGCCAGCACTCAAGGGGGGACAGGGTTCAACTCTGGGGCCAACGTCCTGACTTTC.